Listed below are T cell receptor beta chains from one sample, sequenced in a study of blood T cell repertoires in COVID-19. Measured with immunoSEQ multiplex PCR; TCRdb has only the in-frame clones, and not every one. The table lists 80,000 to 90,000 clones, 65% to 85% of them singletons. The sequencing sample was made of peripheral blood. These receptors all come from a man between 65 and 79 years old with acute or convalescent COVID-19. Each CDR3 is given with its conserved first and last residue. Each record gives: J gene, CDR3 length, V gene, D gene, CDR3 protein. A D gene is named only where the DNA matches it firmly.

J gene: TRBJ2-1; CDR3 length: 17; V gene: TRBV28; D gene: TRBD1; CDR3 protein: CASSSLKVGGAYNEQFF
J gene: TRBJ1-1; CDR3 length: 13; V gene: TRBV7-9; D gene: NA; CDR3 protein: CASSLTGNTEAFF
J gene: TRBJ1-2; CDR3 length: 15; V gene: TRBV7-9; D gene: NA; CDR3 protein: CASSALTRGFYGYTF
J gene: TRBJ2-5; CDR3 length: 12; V gene: TRBV7-9; D gene: NA; CDR3 protein: CASSLFGETQYF
J gene: TRBJ2-2; CDR3 length: 15; V gene: TRBV19; D gene: TRBD2; CDR3 protein: CASSIGGAGTGELFF
J gene: TRBJ2-1; CDR3 length: 15; V gene: TRBV5-6; D gene: TRBD1; CDR3 protein: CASSGRTGGGYEQFF
J gene: TRBJ2-5; CDR3 length: 14; V gene: TRBV5-1; D gene: TRBD1; CDR3 protein: CASSTGTGGQTQYF
J gene: TRBJ1-4; CDR3 length: 14; V gene: TRBV28; D gene: NA; CDR3 protein: CASSQQGWREKLFF
J gene: TRBJ1-4; CDR3 length: 13; V gene: TRBV6-5; D gene: NA; CDR3 protein: CASRRQGNEKLFF
J gene: TRBJ2-3; CDR3 length: 14; V gene: TRBV28; D gene: NA; CDR3 protein: CASSWGRSTDTQYF
J gene: TRBJ2-7; CDR3 length: 14; V gene: TRBV19; D gene: NA; CDR3 protein: CASSISHGSYEQYF
J gene: TRBJ2-5; CDR3 length: 17; V gene: TRBV4-2; D gene: TRBD2; CDR3 protein: CASSQVTSGGPMETQYF
J gene: TRBJ1-5; CDR3 length: 14; V gene: TRBV28; D gene: NA; CDR3 protein: CASRLGWGNQPQHF
J gene: TRBJ1-5; CDR3 length: 13; V gene: TRBV12-3/TRBV12-4; D gene: TRBD1; CDR3 protein: CASNRGPNQPQHF
J gene: TRBJ2-7; CDR3 length: 13; V gene: TRBV12-3/TRBV12-4; D gene: TRBD1; CDR3 protein: CASSFDRGHEQYF
J gene: TRBJ2-1; CDR3 length: 18; V gene: TRBV3-1/TRBV3-2; D gene: NA; CDR3 protein: CASSQPLVGGLSYNEQFF
J gene: TRBJ1-2; CDR3 length: 11; V gene: TRBV30; D gene: TRBD1; CDR3 protein: CAWEGAAGYTF
J gene: TRBJ1-1; CDR3 length: 15; V gene: TRBV28; D gene: TRBD1; CDR3 protein: CASSLSKGAGTEAFF
J gene: TRBJ1-2; CDR3 length: 13; V gene: TRBV5-4; D gene: NA; CDR3 protein: CASTTPTGRGYTF
J gene: TRBJ1-2; CDR3 length: 13; V gene: TRBV7-3; D gene: TRBD1; CDR3 protein: CASSGDRGRGYTF
J gene: TRBJ2-7; CDR3 length: 14; V gene: TRBV5-1; D gene: TRBD1; CDR3 protein: CASSIGTGSYEQYF
J gene: TRBJ1-6; CDR3 length: 13; V gene: TRBV4-1; D gene: NA; CDR3 protein: CASSGIGEAPLHF
J gene: TRBJ2-5; CDR3 length: 13; V gene: TRBV7-9; D gene: NA; CDR3 protein: CASSSRGPETQYF
J gene: TRBJ2-3; CDR3 length: 16; V gene: TRBV12-1; D gene: NA; CDR3 protein: CASSSRGRGGTDTQYF
J gene: TRBJ2-3; CDR3 length: 16; V gene: TRBV28; D gene: TRBD1; CDR3 protein: CASSTLPGTGTDTQYF
J gene: TRBJ1-4; CDR3 length: 16; V gene: TRBV2; D gene: TRBD1; CDR3 protein: CASSELQGYGNEKLFF
J gene: TRBJ1-5; CDR3 length: 13; V gene: TRBV12-3/TRBV12-4; D gene: NA; CDR3 protein: CASSLGGPQPQHF
J gene: TRBJ1-4; CDR3 length: 17; V gene: TRBV7-9; D gene: TRBD1; CDR3 protein: CASSLGHRGEANEKLFF
J gene: TRBJ2-3; CDR3 length: 14; V gene: TRBV6-5; D gene: TRBD1; CDR3 protein: CASSAGTGADTQYF
J gene: TRBJ1-5; CDR3 length: 15; V gene: TRBV15; D gene: NA; CDR3 protein: CATSRAGTSNQPQHF
J gene: TRBJ2-3; CDR3 length: 17; V gene: TRBV7-8; D gene: TRBD2; CDR3 protein: CASSPTPLAGSSDTQYF
J gene: TRBJ1-3; CDR3 length: 13; V gene: TRBV3-1/TRBV3-2; D gene: NA; CDR3 protein: CASSQDFRNTIYF
J gene: TRBJ2-7; CDR3 length: 14; V gene: TRBV7-9; D gene: TRBD2; CDR3 protein: CASSLQGGSYEQYF
J gene: TRBJ1-2; CDR3 length: 13; V gene: TRBV6-5; D gene: NA; CDR3 protein: CASSTLDSYGYTF
J gene: TRBJ1-1; CDR3 length: 15; V gene: TRBV4-1; D gene: NA; CDR3 protein: CASSTHAGGHTEAFF
J gene: TRBJ1-1; CDR3 length: 13; V gene: TRBV4-1; D gene: NA; CDR3 protein: CASSQGKAGEAFF
J gene: TRBJ1-1; CDR3 length: 16; V gene: TRBV5-5; D gene: NA; CDR3 protein: CASTIGGRGKNTEAFF
J gene: TRBJ1-3; CDR3 length: 13; V gene: TRBV15; D gene: NA; CDR3 protein: CATSPGIRNTIYF
J gene: TRBJ1-6; CDR3 length: 15; V gene: TRBV28; D gene: NA; CDR3 protein: CASSYLTGRNSPLHF
J gene: TRBJ2-1; CDR3 length: 16; V gene: TRBV24-1; D gene: TRBD1; CDR3 protein: CATSVSGTGKVNEQFF
J gene: TRBJ2-7; CDR3 length: 14; V gene: TRBV3-1/TRBV3-2; D gene: NA; CDR3 protein: CASSLTGLHHEQYF
J gene: TRBJ2-3; CDR3 length: 15; V gene: TRBV30; D gene: TRBD2; CDR3 protein: CAWSVLGGGRDTQYF
J gene: TRBJ1-3; CDR3 length: 13; V gene: TRBV6-5; D gene: NA; CDR3 protein: CASRSSQGNTIYF
J gene: TRBJ2-6; CDR3 length: 15; V gene: TRBV7-8; D gene: TRBD1; CDR3 protein: CASSLRGPGANVLTF
J gene: TRBJ1-2; CDR3 length: 12; V gene: TRBV29-1; D gene: TRBD1; CDR3 protein: CSGGQGDYGYTF
J gene: TRBJ2-3; CDR3 length: 15; V gene: TRBV6-6; D gene: TRBD1; CDR3 protein: CASRTGTVSTDTQYF
J gene: TRBJ2-3; CDR3 length: 15; V gene: TRBV7-2; D gene: TRBD1; CDR3 protein: CASSLEGTGPDTQYF
J gene: TRBJ1-5; CDR3 length: 13; V gene: TRBV19; D gene: NA; CDR3 protein: CASSRDINQPQHF
J gene: TRBJ2-1; CDR3 length: 15; V gene: TRBV5-6; D gene: NA; CDR3 protein: CASLQRAGLYNEQFF
J gene: TRBJ2-7; CDR3 length: 13; V gene: TRBV10-2; D gene: NA; CDR3 protein: CASSQQVPYEQYF
J gene: TRBJ2-1; CDR3 length: 14; V gene: TRBV10-2; D gene: NA; CDR3 protein: CASRGAGAYNEQFF
J gene: TRBJ2-7; CDR3 length: 14; V gene: TRBV6-5; D gene: TRBD1; CDR3 protein: CASSSDRVPHEQYF
J gene: TRBJ1-6; CDR3 length: 16; V gene: TRBV23-1; D gene: NA; CDR3 protein: CASSQNIGTPGHHLHF